Each of the 10 T cell receptor beta chains below was sequenced from the same sample in a study of glioma-infiltrating T cells after dendritic cell vaccination. Time point in this sample: after dendritic cell vaccination, including at tumor progression/relapse. Data came from immunoSEQ multiplex PCR; TCRdb stores just in-frame clones and leaves some out. The sample records 90,000 or so clones, 75% to 90% being singletons. The material sequenced was blood, taken after dendritic cell vaccination. Every receptor here comes from a human donor with glioblastoma.

The chain uses TRBV25-1 and TRBJ2-2; 7 positions agree with TRBD1. With V trimmed by 3 bases and J by 6 bases, 7 bases remained unmatched. The CDR3 runs to 15 residues. Per germline, CDR1 MGHDK and CDR2 SYGVNS. The DNA for the CDR3 is TGTGCCAGCAGTGAGGCAGGGGGTCGGTCCGGGGAGCTGTTTTTT. The encoded protein is CASSEAGGRSGELFF.

This rearrangement joins TRBV6-6 to TRBJ1-4; 7 nucleotides agree with TRBD1. Germline V lookup: CDR1 MNHNY, CDR2 SVGAGI (reference sequence). V was clipped by 8 bases and J by 8 bases; unmatched bases: 17. The length of the CDR3 is 16 residues. CDR3 DNA: TGTGCCAGCTTTCAACAGGGGAAAGGGGCTGGAGAAAAACTGTTTTTT. The encoded protein is CASFQQGKGAGEKLFF.

The genes are TRBV5-6 and TRBJ2-1; 8 positions match TRBD2. The V and J ends lost 4 bases and 4 bases, in that order; junction bases with no gene match: 7. The CDR3 runs 15 residues. CDR1 SGHDT and CDR2 YYEEEE come from the germline V gene. In DNA, the CDR3 is TGTGCCAGCAGCCTGGAGCGGGAGTTGTACAATGAGCAGTTCTTC. Protein product: CASSLERELYNEQFF.

This CDR3 is CASSQDYSSSYGYTF. The CDR3 DNA follows: TGTGCCAGCAGCCAAGACTACAGCTCGTCCTATGGCTACACCTTC. The gene calls are TRBV4-2 and TRBJ1-2; D unresolved. CDR3 length: 15 amino acids. V was pared by 0 bases and J by 4 bases, with 12 bases between. Germline assignment: CDR1 LGHNA and CDR2 YNFKEQ.

This clone was seen once. Since the CDR3 does not end with the conserved phenylalanine or tryptophan, this likely comes from a read error. The rearrangement uses TRBV5-6 and TRBJ1-2, with TRBD1 identical over 8 bases. The V gene's germline CDR1 is SGHDT and CDR2 YYEEEE. Trimming cost V 5 bases and J 1 base; bases outside gene matches: 13. There are 17 residues in the CDR3. In DNA, the CDR3 is TGTGCCAGCAGGTCCGCCCGGACAGGGACCTATAACTATGGCTACACCCTC. It specifies CASRSARTGTYNYGYTL.

The J gene is TRBJ1-2, the V gene TRBV2; no clear D. The germline V and J ends were trimmed by 4 bases and 5 bases, with 11 bases remaining between them. The germline V gene encodes CDR1 SNHLY and CDR2 FYNNEI. The CDR3 loop spans 13 amino acids. CDR3 sequence: CASSAGGRYGYTF. Here the CDR3 DNA reads TGTGCCAGCAGTGCGGGTGGGAGGTATGGCTACACCTTC. The entire variable domain, with the rest obtained from reference TRBV2 and TRBJ1-2, is as follows: EPEVTQTPSHQVTQMGQEVILRCVPISNHLYFYWYRQILGQKVEFLVSFYNNEISEKSEIFDDQFSVERPDGSNFTLKIRSTKLEDSAMYFCASSAGGRYGYTFGSGTRLTVV.

The chain couples TRBV7-2 to TRBJ2-7, with 7 bases fitting TRBD1. The V gene's germline CDR1 is SGHTA and CDR2 FQGNSA. V shed 3 bases and J 1 base; nucleotides not matched to a gene: 3. This CDR3 is 14 amino acids long. The CDR3 nucleotides are TGTGCCAGCAGCTTTGACAGGGCTTCCTACGAGCAGTACTTC. Translated, it gives CASSFDRASYEQYF.

This clone was recorded once. V is TRBV28 and J is TRBJ2-5; D is unclear. Trimming took off 1 base at V and 1 base at J, with 10 bases between the two ends. The CDR3 is 15 residues long. Germline V gene lookup returns CDR1 MDHEN and CDR2 SYDVKM. This CDR3 is CASSLFRPGQETQYF. The CDR3 coding sequence is TGTGCCAGCAGTTTATTTCGTCCGGGCCAAGAGACCCAGTACTTC. Variable domain in full (rest from reference TRBV28 and TRBJ2-5): DVKVTQSSRYLVKRTGEKVFLECVQDMDHENMFWYRQDPGLGLRLIYFSYDVKMKEKGDIPEGYSVSREKKERFSLILESASTNQTSMYLCASSLFRPGQETQYFGPGTRLLVL.

The chain uses TRBV27 and TRBJ2-5, with a weak D call TRBD2 (7 bases). Germline V CDR1 and CDR2: MNHEY, SMNVEV (reference sequence). The CDR3 is 16 residues long. Trimming stripped 6 bases from V and 1 base from J, with 18 bases between. The CDR3 loop is CASSRGGDRPQETQYF. The DNA of the CDR3 is TGTGCCAGCAGCCGCGGGGGCGACAGGCCCCAAGAGACCCAGTACTTC.

J is TRBJ2-1 and V is TRBV19, with 10 bases aligning to TRBD2. From germline, CDR1 is LNHDA and CDR2 SQIVND (reference sequence). The CDR3 spans 19 residues. V gave up 2 bases and J gave up 4 bases; unmatched junction bases: 14. The CDR3 DNA sequence: TGTGCCAGTAGTATAAGGACTAGCGGCCACCGTGTGGGGTACAATGAGCAGTTCTTC. Translation: CASSIRTSGHRVGYNEQFF.